This entry describes one TCR beta chain. The data were obtained in a study of monozygotic twins with inflammatory bowel disease. After re-calling the 5' RACE reads, TCRdb lists one entry per CDR3 protein, DNA absent. This listing includes 400,000 or so distinct CDR3 sequences. The CDR3 extends over 16 amino acids. Germline CDR1 reads SGHRS; CDR2 reads YFSETQ. Material for sequencing was blood. This clonotype was obtained from a human donor with ulcerative colitis or Crohn's disease, or a healthy co-twin of an affected twin (not recorded which). The chain links TRBV5-1 to TRBJ2-7; absent DNA, TCRdb's TRBD1 call cannot be checked. This CDR3 is CASSSKGRDTSYEQYF. Supplemented by reference TRBV5-1 and TRBJ2-7, the full variable domain reads KAGVTQTPRYLIKTRGQQVTLSCSPISGHRSVSWYQQTPGQGLQFLFEYFSETQRNKGNFPGRFSGRQFSNSRSEMNVSTLELGDSALYLCASSSKGRDTSYEQYFGPGTRLTVT.